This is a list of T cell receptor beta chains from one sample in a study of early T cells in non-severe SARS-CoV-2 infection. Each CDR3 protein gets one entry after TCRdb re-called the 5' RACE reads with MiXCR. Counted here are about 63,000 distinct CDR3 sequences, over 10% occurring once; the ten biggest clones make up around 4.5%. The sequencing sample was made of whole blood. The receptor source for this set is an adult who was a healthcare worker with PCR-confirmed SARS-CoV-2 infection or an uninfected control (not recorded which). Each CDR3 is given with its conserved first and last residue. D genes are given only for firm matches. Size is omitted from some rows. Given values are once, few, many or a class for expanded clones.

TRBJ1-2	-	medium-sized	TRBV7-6	TGTGCCAGCAGCTTAGATTCCCTCGGTGGCTACACCTTC	CASSLDSLGGYTF
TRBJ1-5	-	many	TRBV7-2	TGTGCCAGCAGCTTAGTGCCAGTAGAATATAGCAATCAGCCCCAGCATTTT	CASSLVPVEYSNQPQHF
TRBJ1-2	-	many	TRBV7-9	TGTGCCAGCAGCTTAGCGGACACCTATGGCTACACCTTC	CASSLADTYGYTF
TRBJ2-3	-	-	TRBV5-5	TGTGCCAGCAGCTTCGATTGGGGCACAGATACGCAGTATTTT	CASSFDWGTDTQYF
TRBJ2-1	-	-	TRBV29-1	TGCAGCGTTGTGGGGGAGCATAGCTCCTACAATGAGCAGTTCTTC	CSVVGEHSSYNEQFF
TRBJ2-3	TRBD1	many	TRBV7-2	TGTGCCAGCAGCTTTGGAGGACAGGGGCGCACAGATACGCAGTATTTT	CASSFGGQGRTDTQYF
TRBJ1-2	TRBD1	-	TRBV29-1	TGCAGCGTGGGAGCGACAGGGATCTATGGCTACACCTTC	CSVGATGIYGYTF
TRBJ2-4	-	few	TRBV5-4	TGTGCCAGCAGGCCGGACATTTCCAAAAACATTCAGTACTTC	CASRPDISKNIQYF
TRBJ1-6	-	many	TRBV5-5	TGTGCCAGCAGCTTGGTAGGGACGGGAAATTCACCCCTCCACTTT	CASSLVGTGNSPLHF
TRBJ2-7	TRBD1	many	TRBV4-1	TGCGCCAGCAGCCCATACCGGACAGGGGCTAGGGACGAGCAGTACTTC	CASSPYRTGARDEQYF
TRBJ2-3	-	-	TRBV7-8	TGTGCCAGCAGTCCCCGACCCCAACTTGTAGGTGTCACAGATACGCAGTATTTT	CASSPRPQLVGVTDTQYF
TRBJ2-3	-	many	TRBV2	TGTGCCAGAGGTCTTACAGATACGCAGTATTTT	CARGLTDTQYF
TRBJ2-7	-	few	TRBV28	TGTGCCAGCAGGGGAGCCCCCTACGAGCAGTACTTC	CASRGAPYEQYF
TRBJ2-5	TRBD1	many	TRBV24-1	TGTGCCACCAGTGATCCGGGACAGGGGGCAAAGACCCAGTACTTC	CATSDPGQGAKTQYF